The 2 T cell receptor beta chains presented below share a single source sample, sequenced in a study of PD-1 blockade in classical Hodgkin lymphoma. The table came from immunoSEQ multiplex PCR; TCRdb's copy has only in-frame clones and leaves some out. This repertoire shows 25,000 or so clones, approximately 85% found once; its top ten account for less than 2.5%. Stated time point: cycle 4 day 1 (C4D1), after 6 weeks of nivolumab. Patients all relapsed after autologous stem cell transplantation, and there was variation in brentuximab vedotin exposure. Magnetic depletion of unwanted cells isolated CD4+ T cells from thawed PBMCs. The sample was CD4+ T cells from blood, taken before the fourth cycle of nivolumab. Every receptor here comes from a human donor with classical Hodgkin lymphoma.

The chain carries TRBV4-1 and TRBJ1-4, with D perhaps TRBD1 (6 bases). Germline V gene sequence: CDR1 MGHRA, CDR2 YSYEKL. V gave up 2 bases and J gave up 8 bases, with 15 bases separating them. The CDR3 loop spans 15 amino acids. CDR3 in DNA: TGCGCCAGCAGCCAACCGACAGGTTCCCTGGAAAAACTGTTTTTT. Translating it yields CASSQPTGSLEKLFF.

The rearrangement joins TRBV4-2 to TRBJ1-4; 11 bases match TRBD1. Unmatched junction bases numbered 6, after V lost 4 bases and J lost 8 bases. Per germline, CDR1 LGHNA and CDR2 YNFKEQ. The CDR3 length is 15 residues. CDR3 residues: CASSRGGQGEEKLFF. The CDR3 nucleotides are TGTGCCAGCAGCCGGGGGGGACAGGGGGAAGAAAAACTGTTTTTT.